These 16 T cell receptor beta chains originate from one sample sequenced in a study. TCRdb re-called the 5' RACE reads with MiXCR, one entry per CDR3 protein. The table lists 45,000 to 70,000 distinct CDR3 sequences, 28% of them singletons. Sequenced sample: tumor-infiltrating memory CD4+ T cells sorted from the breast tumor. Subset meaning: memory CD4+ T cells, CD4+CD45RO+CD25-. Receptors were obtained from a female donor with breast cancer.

Here the CDR3 reads CASSQDGGGAEETQYF. Here the CDR3 DNA reads TGTGCCAGCAGCCAAGATGGGGGCGGGGCGGAGGAGACCCAGTACTTC. J is TRBJ2-5 and V is TRBV4-2; D possibly uses TRBD1 or TRBD2 (6 bases each). CDR1 and CDR2 (germline): LGHNA, YNFKEQ. This CDR3 contains 16 residues. V was pared by 0 bases and J by 5 bases, with 16 bases between.

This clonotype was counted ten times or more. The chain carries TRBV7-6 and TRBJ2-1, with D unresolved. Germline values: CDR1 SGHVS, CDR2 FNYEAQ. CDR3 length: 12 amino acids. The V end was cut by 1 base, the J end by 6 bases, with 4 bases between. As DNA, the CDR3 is TGTGCCAGCAGCTTAGTTAGCAATGAGCAGTTCTTC. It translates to CASSLVSNEQFF.

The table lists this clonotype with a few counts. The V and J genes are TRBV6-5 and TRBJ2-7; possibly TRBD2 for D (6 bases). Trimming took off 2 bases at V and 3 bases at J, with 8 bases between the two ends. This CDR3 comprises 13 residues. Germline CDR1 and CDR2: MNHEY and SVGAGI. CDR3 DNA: TGTGCCAGCAGTTACGGCGGGAACTACGAGCAGTACTTC. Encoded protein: CASSYGGNYEQYF.

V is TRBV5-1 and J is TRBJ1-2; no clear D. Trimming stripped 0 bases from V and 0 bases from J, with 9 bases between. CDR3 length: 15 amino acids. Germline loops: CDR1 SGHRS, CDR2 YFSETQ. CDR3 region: CASSLGQPANYGYTF. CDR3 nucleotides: TGCGCCAGCAGCTTGGGCCAGCCCGCTAACTATGGCTACACCTTC.

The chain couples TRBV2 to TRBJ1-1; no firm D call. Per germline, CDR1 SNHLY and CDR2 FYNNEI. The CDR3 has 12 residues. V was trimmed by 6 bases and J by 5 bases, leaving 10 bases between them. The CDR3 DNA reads TGTGCCAGCAGATTAGGGAGGACTGAAGCTTTCTTT. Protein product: CASRLGRTEAFF.

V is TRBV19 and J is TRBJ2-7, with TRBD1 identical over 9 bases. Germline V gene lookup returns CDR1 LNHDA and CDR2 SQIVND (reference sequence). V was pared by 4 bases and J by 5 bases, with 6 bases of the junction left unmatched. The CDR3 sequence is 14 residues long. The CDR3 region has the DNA TGTGCCAGTAGTACATACAGGGGGCGAGACGAGCAGTACTTC. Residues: CASSTYRGRDEQYF.

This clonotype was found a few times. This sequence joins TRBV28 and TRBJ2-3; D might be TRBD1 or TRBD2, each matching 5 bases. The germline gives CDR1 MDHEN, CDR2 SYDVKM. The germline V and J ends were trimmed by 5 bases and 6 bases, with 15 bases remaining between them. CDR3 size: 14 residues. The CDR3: CASSPPRGSDTQYF. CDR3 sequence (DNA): TGTGCCAGCAGTCCACCCCGGGGCAGTGATACGCAGTATTTT.

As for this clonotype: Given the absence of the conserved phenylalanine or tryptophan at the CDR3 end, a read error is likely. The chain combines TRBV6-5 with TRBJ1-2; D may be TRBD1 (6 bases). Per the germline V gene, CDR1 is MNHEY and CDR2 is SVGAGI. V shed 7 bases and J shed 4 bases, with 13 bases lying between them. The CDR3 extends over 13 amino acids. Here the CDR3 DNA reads TGTGCCAGCATTCAAGACAGGATCTATGGCTACACCGTC. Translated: CASIQDRIYGYTV.

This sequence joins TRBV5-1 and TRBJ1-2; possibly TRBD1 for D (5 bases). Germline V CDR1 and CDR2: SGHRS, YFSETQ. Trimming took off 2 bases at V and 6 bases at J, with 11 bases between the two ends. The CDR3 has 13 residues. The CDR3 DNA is TGCGCCAGCAGCTTCGAGGGGACGAATGGCTACACCTTC. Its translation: CASSFEGTNGYTF.

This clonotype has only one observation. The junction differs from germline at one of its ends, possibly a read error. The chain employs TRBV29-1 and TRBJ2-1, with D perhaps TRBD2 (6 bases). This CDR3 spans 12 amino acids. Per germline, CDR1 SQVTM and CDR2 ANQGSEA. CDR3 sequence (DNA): TGCAGCCCCATGGGACTTTACAATGAGCAGTGCTTC. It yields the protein CSPMGLYNEQCF.

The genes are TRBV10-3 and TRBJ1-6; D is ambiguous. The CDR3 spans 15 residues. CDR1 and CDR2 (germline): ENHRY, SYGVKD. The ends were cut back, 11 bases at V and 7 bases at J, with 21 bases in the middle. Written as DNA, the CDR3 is TGTGCCTCGAAACCTCGGGGAGTCAGCAATTCACCCCTCCACTTT. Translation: CASKPRGVSNSPLHF.

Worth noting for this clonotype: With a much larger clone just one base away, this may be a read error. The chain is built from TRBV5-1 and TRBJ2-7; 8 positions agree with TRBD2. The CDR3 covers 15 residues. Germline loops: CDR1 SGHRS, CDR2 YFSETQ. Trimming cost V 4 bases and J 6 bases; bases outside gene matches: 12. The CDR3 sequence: CASSVPAGAPSEQYF. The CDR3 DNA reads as TGCGCCAGCAGCGTCCCAGCGGGAGCTCCGTCCGAGCAGTACTTC. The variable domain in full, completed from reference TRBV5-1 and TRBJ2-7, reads KAGVTQTPRYLIKTRGQQVTLSCSPISGHRSVSWYQQTPGQGLQFLFEYFSETQRNKGNFPGRFSGRQFSNSRSEMNVSTLELGDSALYLCASSVPAGAPSEQYFGPGTRLTVT.

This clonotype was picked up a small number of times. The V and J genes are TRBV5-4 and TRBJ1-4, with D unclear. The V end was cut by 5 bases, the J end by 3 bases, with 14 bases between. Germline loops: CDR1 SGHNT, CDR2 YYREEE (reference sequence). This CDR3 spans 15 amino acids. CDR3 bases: TGTGCCAGCAGTCGTAACAGTGCAGCTAATGAAAAACTGTTTTTT. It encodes CASSRNSAANEKLFF. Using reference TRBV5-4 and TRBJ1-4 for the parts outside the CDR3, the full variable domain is ETGVTQSPTHLIKTRGQQVTLRCSSQSGHNTVSWYQQALGQGPQFIFQYYREEENGRGNFPPRFSGLQFPNYSSELNVNALELDDSALYLCASSRNSAANEKLFFGSGTQLSVL.

CDR3 residues: CSATSTGWVTEAFF. The CDR3 bases are TGCAGTGCTACTTCGACAGGATGGGTCACTGAAGCTTTCTTT. V is TRBV20-1 and J is TRBJ1-1; weak D call: TRBD1 (6 bases). CDR3 length: 14 residues. The germline V gene has CDR1 DFQATT and CDR2 SNEGSKA (reference sequence). V gave up 4 bases and J gave up 4 bases, with 16 bases separating them.

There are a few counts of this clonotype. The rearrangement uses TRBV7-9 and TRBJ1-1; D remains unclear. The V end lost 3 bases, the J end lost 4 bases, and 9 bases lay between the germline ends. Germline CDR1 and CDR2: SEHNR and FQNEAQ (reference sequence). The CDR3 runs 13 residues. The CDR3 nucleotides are TGTGCCAGCAGCTTCCAGGAGGGCACTGAAGCTTTCTTT. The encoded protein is CASSFQEGTEAFF.

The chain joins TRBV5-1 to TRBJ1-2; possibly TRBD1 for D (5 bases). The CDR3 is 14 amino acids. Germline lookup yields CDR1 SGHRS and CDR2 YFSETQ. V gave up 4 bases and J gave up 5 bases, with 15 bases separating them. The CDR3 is CASSHGTEGYGYTF. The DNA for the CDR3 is TGCGCCAGCAGCCACGGGACTGAGGGGTATGGCTACACCTTC.